The 28 T cell receptor beta chains below all came from one sample that was sequenced in a study of cytomegalovirus exposure and HLA in healthy donors. PCR used 60 Vbeta primers and 13 Jbeta primers. Only in-frame clones appear in the TCRdb table, and some are missing; sequencing was by immunoSEQ multiplex PCR. The sample consists of around 200,000 clones, over 75% of them appearing once. The specimen was PBMCs. The source of these receptors is a man in his forties or fifties in good health and CMV-seropositive.

This chain links TRBV6-4 with TRBJ2-2; 7 positions match TRBD2. This CDR3 is built from 14 residues. Germline assignment: CDR1 MRHNA and CDR2 SNTAGT. Unmatched junction bases numbered 4, after V lost 5 bases and J lost 4 bases. Here the CDR3 DNA reads TGTGCCAGCAGTTCCGAGCGGGGCACCGGGGAGCTGTTTTTT. Protein sequence: CASSSERGTGELFF.

This clone has a handful of counts. The chain carries TRBV5-4 and TRBJ2-2; D ambiguous. Trimming pared 2 bases from V and 0 bases from J, leaving 8 bases between. Per germline, CDR1 SGHNT and CDR2 YYREEE (reference sequence). The CDR3 has 15 residues. The DNA of the CDR3 is TGTGCCAGCAGCTTCAACTCGGCGAACACCGGGGAGCTGTTTTTT. Protein sequence: CASSFNSANTGELFF.

J is TRBJ2-7 and V is TRBV6-1; 9 bases align to TRBD1. V dropped 6 bases and J dropped 6; count of bases not matched to a gene: 6. Germline loops: CDR1 MNHNS, CDR2 SASEGT. The CDR3 is 13 amino acids. CDR3 DNA sequence: TGTGCCAGCAGCGAGGGGACAGGGATCGAGCAGTACTTC. As protein: CASSEGTGIEQYF.

This rearrangement joins TRBV28 to TRBJ2-7, with 9 bases aligning to TRBD1. CDR3 size: 15 residues. Unmatched junction bases numbered 6, after V lost 4 bases and J lost 2 bases. Germline CDR1 is MDHEN and CDR2 is SYDVKM. Written as DNA, the CDR3 is TGTGCCAGCAGTTCAATCGGGACAGGGACCTACGAGCAGTACTTC. Translation gives CASSSIGTGTYEQYF.

This chain connects TRBV28 to TRBJ1-2; no firm D call. CDR3 size: 12 residues. V lost 8 bases, J lost 3 bases, and 10 bases lay in between. Germline V gene sequence: CDR1 MDHEN, CDR2 SYDVKM. CDR3 nucleotides: TGTGCCAGCGGCGACACGTACTATGGCTACACCTTC. It is translated as CASGDTYYGYTF.

The J gene is TRBJ2-3, the V gene TRBV7-5; the table names TRBD2, a call not compared with the DNA. TRBV7-5 is annotated as a pseudogene. This CDR3 spans 15 amino acids. The CDR3 nucleotides read TGTGCCAGAAGCTTAGAACGGGGGTTCACAGATACGCAGTATTTT. Amino acids: CARSLERGFTDTQYF.

The chain uses TRBV18 and TRBJ1-4, with 8 nucleotides matching TRBD1. CDR1 and CDR2 from the germline V gene are KGHSH and LQKENI. This CDR3 contains 15 residues. J was trimmed by 8 bases and V by 2 bases; bases with no gene match: 7. The CDR3 coding sequence is TGTGCCAGCTCACCATCGGACAGGGAGGGCGAAAAACTGTTTTTT. It codes for CASSPSDREGEKLFF.

The J gene is TRBJ1-4, the V gene TRBV19, with D perhaps matching TRBD1 (6 bases). Germline CDR1 reads LNHDA; CDR2 reads SQIVND (reference sequence). The V end was cut by 0 bases, the J end by 0 bases, with 11 bases between. The CDR3 runs to 17 residues. The CDR3 spells CASSIDGGGATNEKLFF. DNA for the CDR3: TGTGCCAGTAGTATAGATGGTGGGGGCGCAACTAATGAAAAACTGTTTTTT. Full variable domain (missing parts from reference TRBV19 and TRBJ1-4): DGGITQSPKYLFRKEGQNVTLSCEQNLNHDAMYWYRQDPGQGLRLIYYSQIVNDFQKGDIAEGYSVSREKKESFPLTVTSAQKNPTAFYLCASSIDGGGATNEKLFFGSGTQLSVL.

This clone was seen more than once but under ten times. The gene calls are TRBV14 and TRBJ2-3; D may be TRBD1 (5 bases). V was shortened by 4 bases and J by 2 bases, with 10 bases between the two germline ends. CDR3 length: 14 amino acids. Germline values: CDR1 SGHDN, CDR2 FVKESK. CDR3 nucleotides: TGTGCCAGCAGCCCCAGGGTTATCACAGATACGCAGTATTTT. Translating it yields CASSPRVITDTQYF.

The chain joins TRBV4-3 to TRBJ1-2; tentative D call: TRBD1 (5 bases). Per the germline V gene, CDR1 is LGHNA and CDR2 is YSLEER. Trimming cost V 5 bases and J 8 bases, with 21 bases left between them. The CDR3 runs 15 residues. The CDR3 region has the DNA TGCGCCAGCAGCTTCGGGGGAGAAGGGATCTTAGGCTACACCTTC. It encodes CASSFGGEGILGYTF.

This clone was seen just once. The V gene is TRBV6-5, the J gene TRBJ2-3; 7 bases map to TRBD1. The ends lost 4 bases at V and 3 bases at J; junction bases unmatched: 10. The CDR3 loop spans 16 amino acids. CDR1 is MNHEY and CDR2 is SVGAGI in the germline V gene. The CDR3: CASSFSRTGLTDTQYF. CDR3 DNA sequence: TGTGCCAGCAGTTTTTCCCGGACAGGTCTTACAGATACGCAGTATTTT.

V usage is TRBV7-2 and J usage is TRBJ2-1; TRBD1 matches at 8 bases. Trimming at V came to 0 bases and at J to 2 bases, leaving 3 bases not matched to a gene. The germline V gene has CDR1 SGHTA and CDR2 FQGNSA. The CDR3 has 16 amino acids. The CDR3 DNA follows: TGTGCCAGCAGCTTAGCTCTCAGGGGGCCCTACAATGAGCAGTTCTTC. Translation gives CASSLALRGPYNEQFF.

This chain links TRBV25-1 with TRBJ2-5; 9 bases map to TRBD1. CDR3 length: 13 amino acids. CDR1 is MGHDK and CDR2 is SYGVNS in the germline V gene. Germline trimming cut 6 bases from V and 2 bases from J; bases unmatched to any gene: 1. Here the CDR3 DNA reads TGTGCCAGCAGACAGGGGGCTCAAGAGACCCAGTACTTC. Translating gives CASRQGAQETQYF.

This clone was observed once. The V call is TRBV28, the J call TRBJ1-1, with TRBD1 matching over 7 bases. Germline CDR1 and CDR2: MDHEN and SYDVKM. The CDR3 runs to 15 residues. V gave up 3 bases and J gave up 1 base; unmatched junction bases: 5. The CDR3 DNA reads as TGTGCCAGCAGTTTTAGGGGGCGCGGGAACACTGAAGCTTTCTTT. Its translation: CASSFRGRGNTEAFF.

The table lists this clone with a count of one. The chain links TRBV7-2 to TRBJ1-5; TRBD1 agrees at 8 bases. The CDR3 loop spans 15 amino acids. V trimming: 4 bases; J trimming: 3 bases; junction bases outside the gene matches: 5. Germline CDR1 SGHTA, CDR2 FQGNSA. CDR3 sequence: CASSSSTGVNQPQHF. For the CDR3, the DNA is TGTGCCAGCAGCTCCTCGACAGGGGTCAATCAGCCCCAGCATTTT. Using reference TRBV7-2 and TRBJ1-5 for the parts outside the CDR3, the full variable domain is GAGVSQSPSNKVTEKGKDVELRCDPISGHTALYWYRQSLGQGLEFLIYFQGNSAPDKSGLPSDRFSAERTGGSVSTLTIQRTQQEDSAVYLCASSSSTGVNQPQHFGDGTRLSIL.

CDR3 loop: CASSFLDTQYF. The CDR3 DNA sequence: TGTGCCAGCAGCTTCCTAGATACGCAGTATTTT. V gene TRBV25-1 combines with J gene TRBJ2-3; D gene unclear. This CDR3 region has 11 residues. Germline V gene lookup returns CDR1 MGHDK and CDR2 SYGVNS. Trimming took off 6 bases at V and 5 bases at J, with 6 bases between the two ends.

The chain carries TRBV5-1 and TRBJ2-2; 7 bases fit TRBD1. Germline CDR1 is SGHRS and CDR2 is YFSETQ. The CDR3 is 15 residues long. Trimming at V came to 3 bases and at J to 3 bases, leaving 5 bases not matched to a gene. This chain's CDR3 is CASSSLTGDTGELFF. CDR3 bases: TGCGCCAGCAGCTCTTTAACAGGGGACACCGGGGAGCTGTTTTTT. Supplemented by reference TRBV5-1 and TRBJ2-2, the full variable domain reads KAGVTQTPRYLIKTRGQQVTLSCSPISGHRSVSWYQQTPGQGLQFLFEYFSETQRNKGNFPGRFSGRQFSNSRSEMNVSTLELGDSALYLCASSSLTGDTGELFFGEGSRLTVL.

The chain carries TRBV27 and TRBJ2-4; 9 positions match TRBD1. Germline lookup yields CDR1 MNHEY and CDR2 SMNVEV (reference sequence). Trimming at V came to 5 bases and at J to 2 bases, leaving 7 bases not matched to a gene. The CDR3 covers 16 residues. This CDR3 reads CASSPGTGSPKNIQYF. DNA for the CDR3: TGTGCCAGCAGTCCCGGGACAGGGTCTCCCAAAAACATTCAGTACTTC.

The V and J genes are TRBV25-1 and TRBJ1-2; D gene ambiguous. The length of the CDR3 is 14 residues. V lost 2 bases to trimming and J lost 0 bases, with 7 bases between them. CDR1 is MGHDK, CDR2 SYGVNS, per germline. CDR3 sequence: CASSEPGANYGYTF. The CDR3 bases are TGTGCCAGCAGTGAACCAGGCGCTAACTATGGCTACACCTTC.

CDR3 sequence reads: CASSIGGRRTEAFF. CDR3 in DNA: TGTGCCAGTAGTATCGGGGGGCGGAGGACTGAAGCTTTCTTT. The chain combines TRBV19 with TRBJ1-1; tentative D call: TRBD1 (6 bases). Germline lookup yields CDR1 LNHDA and CDR2 SQIVND (reference sequence). The CDR3 extends over 14 amino acids. Trimming cost V 3 bases and J 5 bases, with 13 bases left between them.

The chain uses TRBV14 and TRBJ2-7, with a tentative D call TRBD1 (6 bases). V dropped 4 bases and J dropped 7 bases, with 17 bases sitting between them. The CDR3 runs to 14 residues. Germline V lookup: CDR1 SGHDN, CDR2 FVKESK. The CDR3 here is CASSLGDITGEQYF. Here the CDR3 DNA reads TGTGCCAGCAGCCTGGGGGACATCACGGGAGAGCAGTACTTC.

The V gene is TRBV30, the J gene TRBJ2-7; TRBD2 matches at 8 bases. Germline CDR1 and CDR2: GTSNPN and SVGIG (reference sequence). V was clipped by 4 bases and J by 0 bases; unmatched bases: 8. The CDR3 contains 15 residues. The CDR3 nucleotides read TGTGCCTGGATCCCCAGGCTAGCGGGCTCCTACGAGCAGTACTTC. Its protein is CAWIPRLAGSYEQYF.

V gene TRBV27 combines with J gene TRBJ2-7, with 8 nucleotides matching TRBD1. In germline, CDR1 is MNHEY, CDR2 SMNVEV (reference sequence). This CDR3 is built from 17 residues. Trimming removed 3 bases from V and 5 bases from J; junction bases left unmatched: 15. This CDR3 reads CASSLVAGGISSHEQYF. The CDR3 DNA reads as TGTGCCAGCAGTTTGGTGGCAGGGGGCATTAGTTCCCACGAGCAGTACTTC.

This clone has only one observation. The CDR3 loop reads CASSEEGRGTTEAFF. The CDR3 DNA reads as TGTGCCAGCAGTGAGGAAGGCAGGGGGACCACTGAAGCTTTCTTT. The chain couples TRBV2 to TRBJ1-1; TRBD1 aligns across 7 bases. Trimming at V came to 3 bases and at J to 4 bases, leaving 8 bases not matched to a gene. The CDR3 has 15 amino acids. Germline CDR1 is SNHLY and CDR2 is FYNNEI.

The V gene is TRBV25-1, the J gene TRBJ2-3; 8 bases map to TRBD2. V trimming: 7 bases; J trimming: 6 bases; junction bases outside the gene matches: 15. The CDR3 runs to 16 residues. Germline V lookup: CDR1 MGHDK, CDR2 SYGVNS. The CDR3 sequence: CASTPVTGGPADTQYF. The CDR3 DNA sequence: TGTGCCAGCACCCCGGTGACGGGGGGGCCTGCTGATACGCAGTATTTT.

The chain employs TRBV7-3 and TRBJ2-5, with TRBD2 as a possible D gene (6 bases). The CDR3 is made up of 13 amino acids. Germline loops: CDR1 SGHTA, CDR2 FQGTGA. V was trimmed by 3 bases and J by 4 bases, leaving 9 bases between them. The CDR3 loop reads CASSFGGSETQYF. The CDR3 coding sequence is TGTGCCAGCAGCTTCGGAGGGTCAGAGACCCAGTACTTC.

The V call is TRBV7-2, the J call TRBJ2-3, with TRBD2 as a possible D gene (7 bases). There are 15 residues in the CDR3. CDR1 is SGHTA, CDR2 FQGNSA, per germline. The ends were cut back, 1 base at V and 3 bases at J, with 11 bases in the middle. The CDR3 region has the DNA TGTGCCAGCAGCTTAGACGGGGGGCGGACAGATACGCAGTATTTT. As protein: CASSLDGGRTDTQYF. The complete variable domain, with remaining parts taken from reference TRBV7-2 and TRBJ2-3, reads GAGVSQSPSNKVTEKGKDVELRCDPISGHTALYWYRQSLGQGLEFLIYFQGNSAPDKSGLPSDRFSAERTGGSVSTLTIQRTQQEDSAVYLCASSLDGGRTDTQYFGPGTRLTVL.

This CDR3 reads CSVPTGQSDEQFF. CDR3 DNA: TGCAGCGTACCGACAGGGCAAAGTGATGAGCAGTTCTTC. The chain couples TRBV29-1 to TRBJ2-1, with 7 positions matching TRBD1. The V gene end was trimmed by 6 bases and the J gene end by 8 bases; junction bases not matched to a gene: 10. Germline CDR1 reads SQVTM; CDR2 reads ANQGSEA. This CDR3 spans 13 amino acids.